The 20 T cell receptor beta chains in this list originate from one sample, sequenced in a study of early T cells in non-severe SARS-CoV-2 infection. TCRdb independently ran MiXCR on the 5' RACE reads; one entry per CDR3 protein. The sample holds about 33,000 distinct CDR3 sequences, approximately 5% seen once. Material: whole blood. These receptors were obtained from an adult who was a healthcare worker with PCR-confirmed SARS-CoV-2 infection or an uninfected control (not recorded which).

This clonotype showed up just a few times. This rearrangement joins TRBV28 to TRBJ2-7, with D possibly matching TRBD2 (6 bases). The length of the CDR3 is 18 residues. V dropped 0 bases and J dropped 1 base, with 19 bases sitting between them. Germline V gene lookup returns CDR1 MDHEN and CDR2 SYDVKM. The CDR3 sequence: CASSLWRGSRGISYEQYF. DNA for the CDR3: TGTGCCAGCAGTTTATGGCGGGGTTCACGAGGCATTTCCTACGAGCAGTACTTC.

The genes are TRBV6-2 or TRBV6-3 and TRBJ2-1, with a possible D match to TRBD2 (5 bases). Germline CDR1 reads MNHEY; CDR2 reads SVGEGT. V was shortened by 7 bases and J by 3 bases, with 10 bases between the two germline ends. CDR3 length: 13 amino acids. The CDR3 spells CASNPDYYNEQFF. The CDR3 nucleotides are TGTGCCAGCAACCCAGACTACTACAATGAGCAGTTCTTC.

At least ten counts were recorded for this clonotype. The V and J genes are TRBV14 and TRBJ1-5; D is ambiguous. The ends were cut back, 2 bases at V and 0 bases at J, with 2 bases in the middle. There are 13 residues in the CDR3. Germline-derived CDR1 and CDR2 are SGHDN and FVKESK. Written as DNA, the CDR3 is TGTGCCAGCAGCCAACATAGCAATCAGCCCCAGCATTTT. Translated, it gives CASSQHSNQPQHF.

The genes are TRBV12-3 or TRBV12-4 and TRBJ2-3; no clear D gene. CDR3 length equals 12 residues. Trimming took 5 bases from V and 7 from J, leaving 10 bases between them. In DNA, the CDR3 is TGTGCCAGCAGTCACATGGCAAATACGCAGTATTTT. Its protein product is CASSHMANTQYF.

This clonotype was observed a few times. The chain recombines TRBV12-3 or TRBV12-4 with TRBJ2-5; no definite D call. Trimming stripped 4 bases from V and 1 base from J, with 4 bases between. The CDR3 spans 12 residues. Here the CDR3 DNA reads TGTGCCAGCAGTTCGGGCCAAGAGACCCAGTACTTC. This codes for CASSSGQETQYF.

The chain joins TRBV15 to TRBJ2-1, with D uncertain. Germline V gene sequence: CDR1 LNHNV, CDR2 YYDKDF (reference sequence). CDR3 size: 15 residues. The germline V and J ends were trimmed by 0 bases and 5 bases, with 11 bases remaining between them. In nucleotides, the CDR3 is TGTGCCACCAGCAGAGATCGGACCGTGAACAATGAGCAGTTCTTC. Encoded protein: CATSRDRTVNNEQFF. Full variable domain (rest looked up from reference TRBV15 and TRBJ2-1): DAMVIQNPRYQVTQFGKPVTLSCSQTLNHNVMYWYQQKSSQAPKLLFHYYDKDFNNEADTPDNFQSRRPNTSFCFLDIRSPGLGDTAMYLCATSRDRTVNNEQFFGPGTRLTVL.

The CDR3 nucleotides are TGTGCCAGCAGGCCGCGGGGGGTAGGGTACGAGCAGTACTTC. This encodes CASRPRGVGYEQYF. The chain uses TRBV28 and TRBJ2-7, with TRBD2 matching 8 bases. The germline gives CDR1 MDHEN, CDR2 SYDVKM. This CDR3 is 14 amino acids long. V lost 6 bases, J lost 4 bases, and 8 bases stayed unmatched.

This clonotype was seen repeatedly, ten times or more. The chain is built from TRBV20-1 and TRBJ2-7; 10 bases fit TRBD1. The CDR3 runs 13 residues. Germline CDR1 reads DFQATT; CDR2 reads SNEGSKA (reference sequence). Germline trimming cut 5 bases from V and 3 bases from J; bases unmatched to any gene: 4. CDR3 in DNA: TGCAGTGCTGCCCGGGACAGGGGCTACGAGCAGTACTTC. Amino acid sequence: CSAARDRGYEQYF.

At least ten counts were recorded for this clonotype. The genes are TRBV6-6 and TRBJ1-1, with a weak D call TRBD1 (5 bases). Looked up from germline, CDR1 is MNHNY and CDR2 is SVGAGI (reference sequence). CDR3 length: 15 residues. V was clipped by 5 bases and J by 5 bases, with 18 bases between them. CDR3 in DNA: TGTGCCAGCAGTCGGGTGGGAGGGGTTAAAACTGAAGCTTTCTTT. This codes for CASSRVGGVKTEAFF.

In this sample, this clonotype turned up many times. The chain links TRBV10-3 to TRBJ2-1; 10 bases line up with TRBD1. Germline CDR1 and CDR2: ENHRY and SYGVKD. V lost 4 bases and J lost 9; bases outside the gene matches: 21. This CDR3 has 19 amino acids. The CDR3 protein is CAISGTPGQGRLAGGEQFF. The DNA for the CDR3 is TGTGCCATCAGTGGCACTCCGGGACAGGGGAGGCTTGCTGGGGGTGAGCAGTTCTTC.

The table lists this clonotype with a few counts. V gene TRBV7-2 combines with J gene TRBJ2-7, with unresolved D. With 7 bases removed from V and 0 bases from J, the gap between germline ends came to 13 bases. Germline-derived CDR1 and CDR2 are SGHTA and FQGNSA. This CDR3 contains 14 residues. CDR3 protein: CASNTEISSYEQYF. For the CDR3, the DNA is TGTGCCAGCAACACAGAAATAAGCTCCTACGAGCAGTACTTC. Complete variable domain (other parts from reference TRBV7-2 and TRBJ2-7): GAGVSQSPSNKVTEKGKDVELRCDPISGHTALYWYRQSLGQGLEFLIYFQGNSAPDKSGLPSDRFSAERTGGSVSTLTIQRTQQEDSAVYLCASNTEISSYEQYFGPGTRLTVT.

This clonotype was seen at least ten times. In nucleotides, the CDR3 is TGTGCCAGCAGCACCGACAGGGGCCGAACAGATACGCAGTATTTT. It specifies CASSTDRGRTDTQYF. V and J are TRBV12-3 or TRBV12-4 and TRBJ2-3; 8 nucleotides align to TRBD1. The CDR3 spans 15 residues. Germline trimming cut 6 bases from V and 3 bases from J; bases unmatched to any gene: 8.

This clonotype was recorded at least ten times. The rearrangement uses TRBV20-1 and TRBJ1-5, with 8 nucleotides matching TRBD1. Trimming cost V 3 bases and J 3 bases; bases outside gene matches: 4. CDR1 and CDR2 from the germline V gene are DFQATT and SNEGSKA (reference sequence). The CDR3 length is 14 residues. The chain's CDR3 is CSASRTGYNQPQHF. Here the CDR3 DNA reads TGCAGTGCTAGTCGGACAGGGTACAATCAGCCCCAGCATTTT.

The V gene is TRBV7-3, the J gene TRBJ2-3; tentatively, D is TRBD2 (6 bases). V was shortened by 5 bases and J by 1 base, with 13 bases between the two germline ends. Germline V lookup: CDR1 SGHTA, CDR2 FQGTGA. CDR3 length: 15 residues. In nucleotides, the CDR3 is TGTGCCAGCAGCAACATGTGGGGGGGCACAGATACGCAGTATTTT. It specifies CASSNMWGGTDTQYF.

This clonotype was seen ten or more times. The rearrangement uses TRBV13 and TRBJ1-3; D gene unclear. Deletions cut 6 bases from V and 3 bases from J, with 6 bases between. Germline V gene sequence: CDR1 PRHDT, CDR2 FYEKMQ (reference sequence). CDR3 length equals 12 residues. Here the CDR3 DNA reads TGTGCCAGCAGGGGAAATGGAAACACCATATATTTT. This gives the protein CASRGNGNTIYF.

This clonotype was seen repeatedly, ten times or more. The gene calls are TRBV28 and TRBJ2-5, with D perhaps matching TRBD2 (7 bases). This CDR3 has 12 residues. Germline V gene sequence: CDR1 MDHEN, CDR2 SYDVKM. Trimming left V 8 bases short and J 12 bases short, with 19 bases between. CDR3 amino acids: CASSGGPAAKYF. The CDR3 DNA sequence: TGTGCCAGCTCGGGGGGCCCGGCAGCCAAGTACTTC.

In its sample, this clonotype was seen many times. J is TRBJ1-1 and V is TRBV4-1; possibly TRBD1 for D (5 bases). The CDR3 totals 14 residues. Trimming removed 1 base at V and 5 bases at J, with 11 bases between. Germline V gives CDR1 MGHRA, CDR2 YSYEKL. In DNA, the CDR3 is TGCGCCAGCAGCCAAGCTCCCGGGGGGACTGAAGCTTTCTTT. Its translation is CASSQAPGGTEAFF.

In this sample, this clonotype turned up many times. This chain uses TRBV4-1 with TRBJ2-3, with 9 bases identical to TRBD2. The CDR3 length is 14 residues. The V gene's germline CDR1 is MGHRA and CDR2 YSYEKL. Trimming took 4 bases from V and 4 from J; bases not matched to a gene: 3. CDR3 loop: CASSLTSGPDTQYF. Here the CDR3 DNA reads TGCGCCAGCAGCCTGACTAGCGGCCCAGATACGCAGTATTTT.

This clonotype has at least ten counts. The rearrangement links TRBV6-1 to TRBJ2-3; a weak D match, TRBD1 (6 bases). The germline CDR1 and CDR2 sequences are MNHNS and SASEGT. Trimming removed 6 bases at V and 3 bases at J, with 10 bases between. CDR3 length: 13 amino acids. The CDR3 sequence is CASSRGGTDTQYF. Here the CDR3 DNA reads TGTGCCAGCAGCAGGGGCGGGACAGATACGCAGTATTTT.

This clonotype is medium-sized. One end of the junction fails to match germline, which may point to a read error. The chain links TRBV5-1 to TRBJ2-7; 11 nucleotides match TRBD1. The CDR3 consists of 14 residues. Germline lookup yields CDR1 SGHRS and CDR2 YFSETQ. The CDR3 bases are TGTGCCAGCAGCTCGGGACAGGGGGCCTACGAGCAGTACTTC. Its protein product is CASSSGQGAYEQYF.